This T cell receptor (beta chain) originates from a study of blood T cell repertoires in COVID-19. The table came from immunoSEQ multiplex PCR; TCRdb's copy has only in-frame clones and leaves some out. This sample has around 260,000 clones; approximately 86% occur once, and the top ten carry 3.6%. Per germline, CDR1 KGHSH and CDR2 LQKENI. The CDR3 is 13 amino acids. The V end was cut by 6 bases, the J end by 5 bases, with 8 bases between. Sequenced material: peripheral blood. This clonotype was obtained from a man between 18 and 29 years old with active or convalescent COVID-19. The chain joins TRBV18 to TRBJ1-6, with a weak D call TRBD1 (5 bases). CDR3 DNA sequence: TGTGCCAGCTCGGACATTGATAATTCACCCCTCCACTTT. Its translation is CASSDIDNSPLHF.